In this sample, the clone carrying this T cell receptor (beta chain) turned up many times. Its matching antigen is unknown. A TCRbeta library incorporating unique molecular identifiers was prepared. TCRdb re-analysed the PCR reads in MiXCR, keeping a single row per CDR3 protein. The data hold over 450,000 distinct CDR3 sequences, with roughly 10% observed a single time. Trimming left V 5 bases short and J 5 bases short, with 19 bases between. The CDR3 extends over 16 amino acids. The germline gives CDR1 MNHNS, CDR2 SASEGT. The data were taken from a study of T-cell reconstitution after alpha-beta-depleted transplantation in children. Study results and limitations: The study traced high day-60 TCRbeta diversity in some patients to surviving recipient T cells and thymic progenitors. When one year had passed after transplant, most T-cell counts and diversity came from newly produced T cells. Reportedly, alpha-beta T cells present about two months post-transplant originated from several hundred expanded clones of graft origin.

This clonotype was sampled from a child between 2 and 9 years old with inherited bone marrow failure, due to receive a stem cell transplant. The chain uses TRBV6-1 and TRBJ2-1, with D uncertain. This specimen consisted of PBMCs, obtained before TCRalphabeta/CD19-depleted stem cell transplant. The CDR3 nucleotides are TGTGCCAGCAGTAAGACGGCCCGGAAAATGAACAATGAGCAGTTCTTC. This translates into CASSKTARKMNNEQFF.